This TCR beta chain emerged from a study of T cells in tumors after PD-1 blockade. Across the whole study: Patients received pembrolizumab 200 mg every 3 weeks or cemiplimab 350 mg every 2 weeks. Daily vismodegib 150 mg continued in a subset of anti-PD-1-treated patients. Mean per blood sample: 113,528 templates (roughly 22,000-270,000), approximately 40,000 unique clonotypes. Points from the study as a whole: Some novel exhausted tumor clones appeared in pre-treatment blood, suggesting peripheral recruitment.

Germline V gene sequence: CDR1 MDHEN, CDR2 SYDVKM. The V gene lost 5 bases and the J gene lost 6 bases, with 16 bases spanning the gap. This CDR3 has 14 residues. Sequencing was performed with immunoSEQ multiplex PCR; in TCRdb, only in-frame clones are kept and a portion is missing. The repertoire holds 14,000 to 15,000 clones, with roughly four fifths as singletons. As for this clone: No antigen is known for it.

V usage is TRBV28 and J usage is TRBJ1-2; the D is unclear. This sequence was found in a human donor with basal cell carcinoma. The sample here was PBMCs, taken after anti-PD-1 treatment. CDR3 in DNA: TGTGCCAGCAGTAGTCCGGGAGTGAAGCATGGCTACACCTTC. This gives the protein CASSSPGVKHGYTF.